The clone carrying this T cell receptor (beta chain) was counted between two and nine times. Its antigen is unknown. These data belong to a study of T-cell memory formation after mild COVID-19. Each CDR3 protein is one row after TCRdb ran MiXCR on the 5' RACE reads. The repertoire has roughly 620,000 distinct CDR3 sequences, over 15% of them found once; the top ten carry around 12%. Germline CDR1 and CDR2: SEHNR and FQNEAQ (reference sequence). The V gene lost 5 bases and the J gene lost 2 bases, with 16 bases spanning the gap. The CDR3 runs 16 residues. Notes on the study in general: Researchers could not confirm that second-wave clones peaking on day 37 targeted SARS-CoV-2. Among contracting clones, CD4+ were mainly CM/EM and CD8+ enriched in EMRA.

Sample: PBMCs or a T cell subset sorted from them (not recorded which). The receptor was derived from an adult woman who had mild COVID-19 (a few samples of this study predate the infection). Cell type and time point are not known. V and J are TRBV7-9 and TRBJ2-1, with D possibly called TRBD1 or TRBD2 (5 bases each). The CDR3 here is CASSPSWGRAYNEQFF. CDR3 DNA sequence: TGTGCCAGCAGCCCATCGTGGGGGAGAGCCTACAATGAGCAGTTCTTC.